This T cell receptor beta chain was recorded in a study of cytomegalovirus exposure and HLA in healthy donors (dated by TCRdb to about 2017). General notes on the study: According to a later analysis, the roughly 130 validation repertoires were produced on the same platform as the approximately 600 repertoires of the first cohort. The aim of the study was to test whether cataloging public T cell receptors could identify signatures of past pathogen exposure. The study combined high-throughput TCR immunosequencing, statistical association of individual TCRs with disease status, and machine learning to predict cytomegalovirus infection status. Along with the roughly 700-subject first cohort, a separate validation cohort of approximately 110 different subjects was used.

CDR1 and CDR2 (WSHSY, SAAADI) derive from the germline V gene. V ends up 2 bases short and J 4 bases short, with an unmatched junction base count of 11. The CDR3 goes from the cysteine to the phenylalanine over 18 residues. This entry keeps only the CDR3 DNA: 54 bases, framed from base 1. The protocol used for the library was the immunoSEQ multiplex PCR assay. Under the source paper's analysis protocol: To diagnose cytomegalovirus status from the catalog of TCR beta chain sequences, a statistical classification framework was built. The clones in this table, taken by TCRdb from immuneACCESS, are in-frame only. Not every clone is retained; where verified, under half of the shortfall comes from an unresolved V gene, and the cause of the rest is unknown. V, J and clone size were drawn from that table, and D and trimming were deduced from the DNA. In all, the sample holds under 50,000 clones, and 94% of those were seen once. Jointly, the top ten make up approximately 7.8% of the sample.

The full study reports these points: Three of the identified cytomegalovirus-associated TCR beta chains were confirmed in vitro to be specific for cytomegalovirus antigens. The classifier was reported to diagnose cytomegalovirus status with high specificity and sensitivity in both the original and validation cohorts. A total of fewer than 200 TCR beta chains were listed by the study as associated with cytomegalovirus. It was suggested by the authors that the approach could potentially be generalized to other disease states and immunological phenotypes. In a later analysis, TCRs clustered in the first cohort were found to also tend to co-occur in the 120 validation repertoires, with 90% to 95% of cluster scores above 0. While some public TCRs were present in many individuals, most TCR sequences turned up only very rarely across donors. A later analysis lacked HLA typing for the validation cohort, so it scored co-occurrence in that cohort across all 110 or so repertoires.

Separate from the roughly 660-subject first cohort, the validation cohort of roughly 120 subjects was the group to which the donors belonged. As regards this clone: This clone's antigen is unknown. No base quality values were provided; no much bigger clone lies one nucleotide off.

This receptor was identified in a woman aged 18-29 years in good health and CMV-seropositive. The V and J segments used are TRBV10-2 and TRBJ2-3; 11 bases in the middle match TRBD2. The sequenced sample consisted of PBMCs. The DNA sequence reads TGCGCCAGCAGTGAGCTAGGGACTAGCGGTAATGGCCCAGATACGCAGTATTTT. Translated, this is CASSELGTSGNGPDTQYF.